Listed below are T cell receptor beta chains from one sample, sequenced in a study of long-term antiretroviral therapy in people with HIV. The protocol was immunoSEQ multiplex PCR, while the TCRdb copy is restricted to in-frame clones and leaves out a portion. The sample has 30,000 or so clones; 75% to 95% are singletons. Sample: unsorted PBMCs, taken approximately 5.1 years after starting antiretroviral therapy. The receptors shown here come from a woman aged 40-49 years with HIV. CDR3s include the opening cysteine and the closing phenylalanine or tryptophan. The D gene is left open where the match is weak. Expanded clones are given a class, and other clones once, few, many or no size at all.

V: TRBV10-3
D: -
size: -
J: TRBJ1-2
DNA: TGTGCCATCTCAGATGGGGCTTTTGGCTATGGCTACACCTTC
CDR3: CAISDGAFGYGYTF

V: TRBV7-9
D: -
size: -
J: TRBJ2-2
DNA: TGTGCCAGCAGAAAGACCGGGGAGCTGTTTTTT
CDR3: CASRKTGELFF

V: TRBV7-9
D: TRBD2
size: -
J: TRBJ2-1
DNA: TGTGCCAGCAGCTTAAAAAGACTAGCCGGGCTCAGTGAGCAGTTCTTC
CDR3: CASSLKRLAGLSEQFF

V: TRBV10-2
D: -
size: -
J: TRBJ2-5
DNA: TGCGCCAGCAGTGGAGGCCCTGGGGACGTGGAGACCCAGTACTTC
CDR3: CASSGGPGDVETQYF

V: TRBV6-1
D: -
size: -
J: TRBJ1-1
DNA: TGTGCCAGCAGTAATACCAAGATGAACACTGAAGCTTTCTTT
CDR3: CASSNTKMNTEAFF

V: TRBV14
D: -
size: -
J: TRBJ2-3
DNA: TGTGCCAGCAGCGAAGGGGCCTTCACAGATACGCAGTATTTT
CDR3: CASSEGAFTDTQYF

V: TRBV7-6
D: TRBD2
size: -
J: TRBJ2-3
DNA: TGTGCCAGCAGCGTAGCGGGAGGGTTCACAGATACGCAGTATTTT
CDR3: CASSVAGGFTDTQYF

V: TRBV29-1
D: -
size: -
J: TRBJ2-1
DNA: TGCAGCGTTAGGGAGGGGGCTGTAAATGAGCAGTTCTTC
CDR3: CSVREGAVNEQFF

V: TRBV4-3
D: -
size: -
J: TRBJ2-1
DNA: TGCGCCAGCAGCCAAGGGGGGGCCTACAATGAGCAGTTCTTC
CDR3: CASSQGGAYNEQFF

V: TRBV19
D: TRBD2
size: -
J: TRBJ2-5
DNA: TGTGCCAGTAGTATACAGCCTAGCGGGAGAGAGACCCAGTACTTC
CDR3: CASSIQPSGRETQYF

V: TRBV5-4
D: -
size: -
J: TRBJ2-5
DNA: TGTGCCAGCAGCTTCTGGGGGGCGGAGACCCAGTACTTC
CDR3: CASSFWGAETQYF

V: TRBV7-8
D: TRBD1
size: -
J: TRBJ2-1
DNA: TGTGCCAGCAGCATGACAGGGAATGAGCAGTTCTTC
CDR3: CASSMTGNEQFF

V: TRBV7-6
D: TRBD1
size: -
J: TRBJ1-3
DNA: TGTGCCAGCGGGCGGGACAGAAGAGTCCAAGACACCATATATTTT
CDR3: CASGRDRRVQDTIYF

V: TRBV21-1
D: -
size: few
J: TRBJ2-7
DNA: TGTGCCAGCAACAGGGCCCACTACGAGCAGTACTTC
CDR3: CASNRAHYEQYF

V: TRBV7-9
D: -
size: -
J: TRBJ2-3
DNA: TGTGCCAGCAGCTTAGGGGTCGAAGCGCAGTATTTT
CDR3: CASSLGVEAQYF

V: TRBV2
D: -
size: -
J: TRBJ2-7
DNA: TGTGCCAGCAGTTCCCAGGGCCCTAGCGCAAGCTCCTACGAGCAGTACTTC
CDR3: CASSSQGPSASSYEQYF

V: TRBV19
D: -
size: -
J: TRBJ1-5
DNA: TGTGCCAGTAGTATAGTTTTGGGTTCTCAGCCCCAGCATTTT
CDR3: CASSIVLGSQPQHF

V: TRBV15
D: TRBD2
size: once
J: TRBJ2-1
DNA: TGTGCCACCAGCAGAGAATATGCGGCAGCGGGAGGCTACAATGAGCAGTTCTTC
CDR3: CATSREYAAAGGYNEQFF

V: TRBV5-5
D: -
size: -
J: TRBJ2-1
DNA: TGTGCCAGCAGCCCCCGGGGGCCTCTCTACAATGAGCAGTTCTTC
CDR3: CASSPRGPLYNEQFF

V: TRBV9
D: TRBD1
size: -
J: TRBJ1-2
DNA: TGTGCCAGCAGCGTAGCGGCGGGACAGAACTATGGCTACACCTTC
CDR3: CASSVAAGQNYGYTF

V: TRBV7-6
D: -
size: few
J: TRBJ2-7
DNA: TGTGCCAGCAGCTTAGCGAGGGGGAGGTCGGATGAGCAGTACTTC
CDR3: CASSLARGRSDEQYF

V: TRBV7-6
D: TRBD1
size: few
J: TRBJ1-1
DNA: TGTGCCAGCAGCTCAGGACAGGGGGTTCGAGGGACTGAAGCTTTCTTT
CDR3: CASSSGQGVRGTEAFF

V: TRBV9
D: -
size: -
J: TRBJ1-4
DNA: TGTGCCAGCAGCGTAGGGACTTCGGGAAAACTGTTTTTT
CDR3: CASSVGTSGKLFF

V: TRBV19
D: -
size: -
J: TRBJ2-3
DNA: TGTGCCAGTAGTTCCCGGACGCCTCCGAGTCAGTATTTT
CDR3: CASSSRTPPSQYF

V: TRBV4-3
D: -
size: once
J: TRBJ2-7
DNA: TGCGCCAGCAGCCACCAATCCCCGGGCCACGAGCAGTACTTC
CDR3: CASSHQSPGHEQYF

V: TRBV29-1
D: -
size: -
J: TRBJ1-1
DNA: TGCAGCGTTGACTATGGGACTACTGAAGCTTTCTTT
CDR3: CSVDYGTTEAFF

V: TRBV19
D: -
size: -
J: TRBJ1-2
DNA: TGTGCCAGTAGTACCCGTCGGGTCGCGGCCTATGGCTACACCTTC
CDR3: CASSTRRVAAYGYTF

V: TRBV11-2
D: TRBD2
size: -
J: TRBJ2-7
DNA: TGTGCCAGCAGCTTAGTTAGCGGGAGTACCTACGAGCAGTACTTC
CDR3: CASSLVSGSTYEQYF

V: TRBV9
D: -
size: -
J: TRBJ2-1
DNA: TGTGCCAGCAGCGTAGGGGGGACTGTCAATGAGCAGTTCTTC
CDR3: CASSVGGTVNEQFF

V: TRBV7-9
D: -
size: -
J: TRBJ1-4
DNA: TGTGCCAGCAGTCGAGACAGGCTGGCTAATGAAAAACTGTTTTTT
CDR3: CASSRDRLANEKLFF

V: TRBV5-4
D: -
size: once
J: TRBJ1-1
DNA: TGTGCCAGCAGCTTGCCGGGCATGAACACTGAAGCTTTCTTT
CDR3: CASSLPGMNTEAFF

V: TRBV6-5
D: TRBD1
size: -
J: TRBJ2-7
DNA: TGTGCCAGCAGGAGAGACAGGGGGCCCTACGAGCAGTACTTC
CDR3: CASRRDRGPYEQYF

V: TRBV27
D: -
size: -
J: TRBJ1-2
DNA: TGTGCCAGCAGTTTATCAACCTCGGTGTCTCTGAACTATGGCTACACCTTC
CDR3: CASSLSTSVSLNYGYTF

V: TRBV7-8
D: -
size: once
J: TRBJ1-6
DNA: TGTGCCAGCAGCTTAGTGCGAACCTCTGGTTCACCCCTCCACTTT
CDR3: CASSLVRTSGSPLHF

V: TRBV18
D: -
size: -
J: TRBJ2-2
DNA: TGTGCCAGCTCACCCTGGGGTGACACCGGGGAGCTGTTTTTT
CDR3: CASSPWGDTGELFF

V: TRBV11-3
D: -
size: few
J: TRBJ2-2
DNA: TGTGCCAGCAGCTTAGATGGACTGTCCACCGGGGAGCTGTTTTTT
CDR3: CASSLDGLSTGELFF

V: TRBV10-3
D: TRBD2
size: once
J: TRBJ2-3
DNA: TGTGCCATCAGTCTGGGGGGGAGTAGTTCAGATACGCAGTATTTT
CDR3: CAISLGGSSSDTQYF

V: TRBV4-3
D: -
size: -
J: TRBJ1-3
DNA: TGCGCCAGCAGCCAAGATGGCGGGAGTGGAAACACCATATATTTT
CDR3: CASSQDGGSGNTIYF

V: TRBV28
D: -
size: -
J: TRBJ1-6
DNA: TGTGCCAGCAGTGTGGGGGACCGGAATTCACCCCTCCACTTT
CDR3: CASSVGDRNSPLHF

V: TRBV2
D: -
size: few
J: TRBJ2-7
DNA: TGTGCCAGCAGCCCCAGGGATCCCGAGCAGTACTTC
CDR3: CASSPRDPEQYF

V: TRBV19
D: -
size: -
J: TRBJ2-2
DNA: TGTGCCAGCCGATGGGACACGGCCGTCGGGGAGCTGTTTTTT
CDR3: CASRWDTAVGELFF

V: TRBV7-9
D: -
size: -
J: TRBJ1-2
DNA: TGTGCCAGCAGCTTAGCCTCGGCGGGGAACTATGGCTACACCTTC
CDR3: CASSLASAGNYGYTF

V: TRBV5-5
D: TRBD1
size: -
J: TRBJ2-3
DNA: TGTGCCAGCAGCCCCGGGACAGGGCTCACAGATACGCAGTATTTT
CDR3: CASSPGTGLTDTQYF

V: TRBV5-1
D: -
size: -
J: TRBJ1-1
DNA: TGCGCCAGCAGCCCAGGAGGCACTGAAGCTTTCTTT
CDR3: CASSPGGTEAFF